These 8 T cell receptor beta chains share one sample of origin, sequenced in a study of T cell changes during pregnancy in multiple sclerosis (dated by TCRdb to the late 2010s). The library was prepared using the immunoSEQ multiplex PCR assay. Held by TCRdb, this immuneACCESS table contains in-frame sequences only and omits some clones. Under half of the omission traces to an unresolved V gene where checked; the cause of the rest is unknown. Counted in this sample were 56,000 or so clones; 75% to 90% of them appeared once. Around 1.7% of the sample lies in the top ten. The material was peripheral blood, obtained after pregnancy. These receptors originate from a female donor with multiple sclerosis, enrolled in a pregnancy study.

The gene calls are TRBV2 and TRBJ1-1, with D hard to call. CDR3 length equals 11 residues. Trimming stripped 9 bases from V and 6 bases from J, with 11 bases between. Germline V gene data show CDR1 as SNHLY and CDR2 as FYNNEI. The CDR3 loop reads CARQATAEAFF. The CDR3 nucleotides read TGTGCCAGGCAGGCAACTGCTGAAGCTTTCTTT.

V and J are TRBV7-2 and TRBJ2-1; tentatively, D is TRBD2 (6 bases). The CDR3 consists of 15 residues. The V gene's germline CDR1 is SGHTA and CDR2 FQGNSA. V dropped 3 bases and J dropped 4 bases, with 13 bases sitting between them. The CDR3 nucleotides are TGTGCCAGCAGCTTTACTAGCATTGGATACAATGAGCAGTTCTTC. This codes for CASSFTSIGYNEQFF.

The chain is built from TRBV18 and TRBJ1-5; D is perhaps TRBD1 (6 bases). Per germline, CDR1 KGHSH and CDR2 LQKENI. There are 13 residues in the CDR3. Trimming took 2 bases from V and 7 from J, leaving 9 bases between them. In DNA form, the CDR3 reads TGTGCCAGCTCACCAGGGGGCGAACAGCCCCAGCATTTT. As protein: CASSPGGEQPQHF. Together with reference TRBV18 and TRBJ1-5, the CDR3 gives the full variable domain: NAGVMQNPRHLVRRRGQEARLRCSPMKGHSHVYWYRQLPEEGLKFMVYLQKENIIDESGMPKERFSAEFPKEGPSILRIQQVVRGDSAAYFCASSPGGEQPQHFGDGTRLSIL.

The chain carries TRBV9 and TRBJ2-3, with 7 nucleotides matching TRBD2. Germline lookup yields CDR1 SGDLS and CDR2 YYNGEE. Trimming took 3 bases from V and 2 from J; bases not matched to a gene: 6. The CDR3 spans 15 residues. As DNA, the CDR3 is TGTGCCAGCAGCGCGTGGGGGGGTCCCACAGATACGCAGTATTTT. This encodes CASSAWGGPTDTQYF.

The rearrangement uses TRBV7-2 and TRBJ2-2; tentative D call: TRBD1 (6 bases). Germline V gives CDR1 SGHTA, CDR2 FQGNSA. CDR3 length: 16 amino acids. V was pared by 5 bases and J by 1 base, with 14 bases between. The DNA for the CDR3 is TGTGCCAGCAGCCCGTTTGGGGGCCTGAACACCGGGGAGCTGTTTTTT. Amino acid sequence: CASSPFGGLNTGELFF.

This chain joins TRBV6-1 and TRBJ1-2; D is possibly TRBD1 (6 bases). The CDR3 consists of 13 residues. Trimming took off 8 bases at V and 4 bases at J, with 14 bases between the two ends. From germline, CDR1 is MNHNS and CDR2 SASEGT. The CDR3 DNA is TGTGCCAGCCAGGACAGCAATTTCTATGGCTACACCTTC. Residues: CASQDSNFYGYTF.

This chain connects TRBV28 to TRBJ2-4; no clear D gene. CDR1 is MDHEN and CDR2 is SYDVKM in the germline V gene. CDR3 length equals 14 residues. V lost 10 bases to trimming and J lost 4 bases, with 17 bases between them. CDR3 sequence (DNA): TGTGCCACTGGTCTCTCGAACTCGAAAAACATTCAGTACTTC. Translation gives CATGLSNSKNIQYF.

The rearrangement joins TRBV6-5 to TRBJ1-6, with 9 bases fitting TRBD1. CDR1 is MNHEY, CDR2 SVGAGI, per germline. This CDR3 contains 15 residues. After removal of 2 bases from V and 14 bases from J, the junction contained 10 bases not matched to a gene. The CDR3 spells CASSYPGTGHMTLHF. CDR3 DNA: TGTGCCAGCAGTTACCCCGGGACAGGGCATATGACCCTCCACTTT.